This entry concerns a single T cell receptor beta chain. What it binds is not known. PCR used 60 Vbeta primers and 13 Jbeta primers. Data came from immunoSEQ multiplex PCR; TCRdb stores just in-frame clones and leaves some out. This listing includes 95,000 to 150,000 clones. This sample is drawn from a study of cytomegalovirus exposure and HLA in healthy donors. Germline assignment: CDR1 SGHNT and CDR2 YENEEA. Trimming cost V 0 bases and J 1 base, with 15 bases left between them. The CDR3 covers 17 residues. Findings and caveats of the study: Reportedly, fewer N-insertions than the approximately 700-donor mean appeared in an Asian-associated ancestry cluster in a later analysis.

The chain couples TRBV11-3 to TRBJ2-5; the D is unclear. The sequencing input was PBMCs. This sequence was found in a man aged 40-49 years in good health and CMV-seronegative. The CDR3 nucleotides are TGTGCCAGCAGCTTAGACTCCGTTGAAGTCGGCCAAGAGACCCAGTACTTC. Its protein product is CASSLDSVEVGQETQYF.